This TCR beta chain came from a study of shared clonotypes between healthy human individuals. Study outcomes and limitations: In a handful of donors, approximately 5% of naive CD4 clonotypes appeared in common.

This clone was observed once. The antigen remains unidentified. Germline CDR1 is SGHTA and CDR2 is FQGNSA. V was clipped by 5 bases and J by 5 bases, with 21 bases between them. This CDR3 contains 16 residues. Sequencing was performed with immunoSEQ multiplex PCR; in TCRdb, only in-frame clones are kept and a portion is missing. The sample contains some 900,000 clones, 76% of which appear only once. Nashville, Tennessee was home to all donors, each a Caucasian adult. This receptor was taken from a man aged 18 to 29 in good health. This chain links TRBV7-2 with TRBJ2-5, with D hard to call. The sequenced sample consisted of memory CD4+ T cells sorted from blood. The subset denotes: CD45RA-negative fraction. The CDR3 DNA reads TGTGCCAGCAGCCCCGAGCCGAGCGCAAGATGGGAGACCCAGTACTTC. Its protein product is CASSPEPSARWETQYF.